The rows below give T cell receptor beta chains drawn from one sample of a study of blood T cell repertoires in COVID-19. Sequenced by immunoSEQ multiplex PCR; TCRdb stores in-frame clones only, minus some. The data hold hundreds of thousands of clones, with roughly 87% observed a single time. The specimen sequenced was peripheral blood. The receptors come from a human donor in a cohort sampled during active COVID-19. Both conserved end residues are part of each CDR3. A row's size may be missing; if present it is once, few, many or a size class.

v_call,j_call,clone_size,cdr3_aa
TRBV2,TRBJ2-1,-,CASALAVNEQFF
TRBV3-1/TRBV3-2,TRBJ1-4,-,CASSQDRDRVYEKLFF
TRBV7-9,TRBJ1-6,-,CASSVGTAYNSPLHF
TRBV19,TRBJ1-5,many,CASKGQNYQPQHF
TRBV7-2,TRBJ2-7,-,CASSPPQGRPYF
TRBV7-9,TRBJ1-4,few,CASSYVSKGQGYEKLFF
TRBV7-2,TRBJ1-2,few,CASSAPGQANYGYTF
TRBV19,TRBJ1-4,-,CASRKRGQLNEKLFF
TRBV11-1,TRBJ2-7,-,CASSYRNGYEQYF
TRBV5-1,TRBJ1-6,-,CASSTTGNSYNSPLHF
TRBV9,TRBJ2-2,-,CASSVQGTGELFF
TRBV6-5,TRBJ2-7,-,CASLATGVGEQYF
TRBV15,TRBJ1-1,-,CATSRVLLTGETEVFF
TRBV7-9,TRBJ2-1,-,CASSSGGGGSSYNEQFF
TRBV9,TRBJ1-2,-,CASSVLQRASNYGYTF
TRBV28,TRBJ1-4,-,CASSPGWEKLFF
TRBV5-1,TRBJ2-3,few,CASSLGGTVADTQYF